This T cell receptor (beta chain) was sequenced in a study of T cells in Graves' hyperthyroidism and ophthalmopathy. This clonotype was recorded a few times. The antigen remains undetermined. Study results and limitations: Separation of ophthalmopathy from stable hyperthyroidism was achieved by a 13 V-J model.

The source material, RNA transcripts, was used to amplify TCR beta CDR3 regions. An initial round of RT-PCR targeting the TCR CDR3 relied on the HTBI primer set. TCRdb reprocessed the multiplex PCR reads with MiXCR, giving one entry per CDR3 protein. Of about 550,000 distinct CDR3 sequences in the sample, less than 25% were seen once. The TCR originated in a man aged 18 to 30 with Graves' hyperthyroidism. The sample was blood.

CDR3 sequence: CASSSPTSGGLETQYF. CDR3 DNA: TGTGCCAGCAGTTCCCCCACTAGCGGGGGGCTGGAGACCCAGTACTTC. The chain joins TRBV27 to TRBJ2-5; 12 bases align to TRBD2. The germline CDR1 and CDR2 sequences are MNHEY and SMNVEV (reference sequence). CDR3 length equals 16 residues. The junction had 8 bases not matched to a gene; V was cut back by 4 bases and J by 5 bases.